The 8 T cell receptor beta chains listed next were all sequenced from one sample in a study of identical twins. TCRdb re-called the 5' RACE reads with MiXCR, one entry per CDR3 protein. The repertoire holds about 200,000 distinct CDR3 sequences, with around 10% as singletons. Sequencing input: memory (CD45RO+) T cells sorted from blood. The receptors were sampled from a woman aged 18-35 years in good health.

This clonotype has just a few counts. The chain employs TRBV13 and TRBJ2-2, with 10 positions matching TRBD1. The CDR3 spans 16 residues. The V gene's germline CDR1 is PRHDT and CDR2 FYEKMQ (reference sequence). J gave up 5 bases and V 5 bases, and 8 bases lay outside the gene matches. The CDR3 sequence is CASSPRQGARTGELFF. CDR3 nucleotide sequence: TGTGCCAGCAGCCCTAGACAGGGGGCGCGGACCGGGGAGCTGTTTTTT.

As concerns this clonotype: A much more abundant neighbour one base away suggests this may be a read error. The chain combines TRBV7-2 with TRBJ2-1; 7 nucleotides align to TRBD1. Germline V gives CDR1 SGHTA, CDR2 FQGNSA. CDR3 length: 15 residues. The J segment lost 5 bases and the V segment lost 5 bases, leaving 9 bases of the junction unmatched. DNA for the CDR3: TGTGCCAGCAGCCTTACGGGACAGATCCACAATGAGCAGTTCTTC. Its protein is CASSLTGQIHNEQFF.

This clonotype was seen a few times. DNA for the CDR3: TGTGCCAGCAGCACGACTAGCGGGAGTTCGACGGCCAAAAACATTCAGTACTTC. Amino acid sequence: CASSTTSGSSTAKNIQYF. The chain is built from TRBV11-2 and TRBJ2-4; 12 bases are shared with TRBD2. The CDR3 spans 18 residues. CDR1 SGHAT and CDR2 FQNNGV come from the germline V gene. V lost 5 bases, J lost 1 base, and 9 bases stayed unmatched.

This clonotype was detected many times. The V call is TRBV6-5, the J call TRBJ1-1; no clear D. This CDR3 has 12 residues. The germline V gene encodes CDR1 MNHEY and CDR2 SVGAGI. V was cut by 1 base and J by 6 bases, with 6 bases left in between. CDR3 protein: CASSYFGAEAFF. The CDR3 bases are TGTGCCAGCAGTTACTTTGGCGCTGAAGCTTTCTTT.

This clonotype has a handful of counts. This chain links TRBV12-3 or TRBV12-4 with TRBJ1-4, with D unclear. Trimming left V 3 bases short and J 10 bases short, with 15 bases between. CDR3 length: 14 residues. CDR3 nucleotides: TGTGCCAGCAGTTTGAACCTGGCAGACGGAAAACTGTTTTTT. This sequence encodes CASSLNLADGKLFF.

In its sample, this clonotype was seen a few times. CDR3 loop: CASSFGTRAGELFF. As DNA, the CDR3 is TGTGCCAGCAGCTTCGGGACCCGGGCCGGGGAGCTGTTTTTT. The chain uses TRBV5-8 and TRBJ2-2; D may correspond to TRBD1 or TRBD2 (5 bases each). This CDR3 has 14 residues. Germline CDR1 is SGHTS and CDR2 is YDEGEE. The V and J ends lost 2 bases and 6 bases respectively, with 11 bases between them.

This clonotype came up a few times. The chain has TRBV14 and TRBJ2-1; D gene unclear. CDR1 SGHDN and CDR2 FVKESK come from the germline V gene. Trimming stripped 8 bases from V and 0 bases from J, with 11 bases between. The CDR3 totals 14 residues. The CDR3 nucleotides are TGTGCCAGCTCGCCGGAGAACTCCTACAATGAGCAGTTCTTC. Its translation is CASSPENSYNEQFF.

This clonotype was observed at least ten times. J is TRBJ2-7 and V is TRBV11-2; D unclear. With 5 bases removed from V and 3 bases from J, the gap between germline ends came to 2 bases. This CDR3 is built from 10 residues. From germline, CDR1 is SGHAT and CDR2 FQNNGV. The DNA for the CDR3 is TGTGCCAGCAGCATCTACGAGCAGTACTTC. Protein: CASSIYEQYF.